One sample yielded the 16 T cell receptor beta chains listed below, sequenced in a study of shared clonotypes between healthy human individuals. Produced via immunoSEQ multiplex PCR; TCRdb's table is partial and in-frame only. The table shows under 1 million clones, with roughly 92% occurring only once. The naive CD8 fraction comprised CD45RO-negative cells positively selected for CCR7 and excluded terminally differentiated effector memory CD45RA+ cells. Specimen: naive CD8+ T cells sorted from blood. These TCRs come from a man younger than 45 in good health.

This chain links TRBV6-5 with TRBJ1-2; no definite D call. Germline CDR1 MNHEY, CDR2 SVGAGI. V gave up 2 bases and J gave up 6 bases, with 10 bases separating them. The CDR3 totals 13 residues. As DNA, the CDR3 is TGTGCCAGCAGTTACAGCCAGGTGGATGGCTACACCTTC. The encoded protein is CASSYSQVDGYTF.

V is TRBV11-3 and J is TRBJ2-3; no clear D gene. With 6 bases removed from V and 0 bases from J, the gap between germline ends came to 16 bases. The germline V gene encodes CDR1 SGHNT and CDR2 YENEEA. CDR3 length equals 16 residues. CDR3 nucleotide sequence: TGTGCCAGCAGTCAGGCACACAGAGTTAGCACAGATACGCAGTATTTT. Translation gives CASSQAHRVSTDTQYF. Using reference TRBV11-3 and TRBJ2-3 for the parts outside the CDR3, the full variable domain is EAGVVQSPRYKIIEKKQPVAFWCNPISGHNTLYWYLQNLGQGPELLIRYENEEAVDDSQLPKDRFSAERLKGVDSTLKIQPAELGDSAVYLCASSQAHRVSTDTQYFGPGTRLTVL.

The V gene is TRBV11-2, the J gene TRBJ2-1, with unresolved D. This CDR3 spans 13 amino acids. Germline CDR1 SGHAT, CDR2 FQNNGV. V lost 0 bases and J lost 9, with 9 bases in between. The CDR3 reads CASSLDKRIEQFF. The CDR3 DNA reads TGTGCCAGCAGCTTAGATAAAAGAATTGAGCAGTTCTTC.

The chain uses TRBV18 and TRBJ2-1; D is unresolved. Germline CDR1 and CDR2: KGHSH and LQKENI. The length of the CDR3 is 15 residues. The germline V and J ends were trimmed by 3 bases and 9 bases, with 18 bases remaining between them. CDR3 nucleotide sequence: TGTGCCAGCTCACCCGGCACCCTAGGGTACGGTGAGCAGTTCTTC. This codes for CASSPGTLGYGEQFF.

The chain has TRBV5-1 and TRBJ2-2; D unresolved. The V and J ends lost 4 bases and 0 bases respectively, with 13 bases between them. The germline V gene encodes CDR1 SGHRS and CDR2 YFSETQ. This CDR3 region has 16 residues. The CDR3 sequence: CASSLNSDPNTGELFF. The CDR3, as DNA: TGCGCCAGCAGCCTAAATAGTGACCCGAACACCGGGGAGCTGTTTTTT.

The chain is built from TRBV18 and TRBJ2-7; D remains unclear. The CDR3 length is 16 residues. Germline loops: CDR1 KGHSH, CDR2 LQKENI. With 0 bases removed from V and 1 base from J, the gap between germline ends came to 13 bases. CDR3 loop: CASSPPVSGPSYEQYF. The CDR3 DNA is TGTGCCAGCTCACCACCGGTATCAGGCCCTTCCTACGAGCAGTACTTC.

This rearrangement joins TRBV7-9 to TRBJ2-7; the match to TRBD2 covers 10 bases. The CDR3 has 19 residues. Germline V gene lookup returns CDR1 SEHNR and CDR2 FQNEAQ (reference sequence). Germline trimming cut 5 bases from V and 0 bases from J; bases unmatched to any gene: 16. The DNA for the CDR3 is TGTGCCAGCAGCCCCCCCGAACCCCCTACTAGCGGGAACTCCTACGAGCAGTACTTC. The encoded protein is CASSPPEPPTSGNSYEQYF.

The V call is TRBV5-4, the J call TRBJ2-7, with 7 bases identical to TRBD1. This CDR3 region has 15 residues. Germline CDR1 is SGHNT and CDR2 is YYREEE (reference sequence). Losses at the gene ends were 4 bases for V and 5 bases for J; bases not matched to a gene: 12. The CDR3 protein is CASSLGQAGGHEQYF. CDR3 coding DNA: TGTGCCAGCAGCCTTGGACAGGCAGGAGGCCACGAGCAGTACTTC. Looking up the rest from reference TRBV5-4 and TRBJ2-7 gives the full variable domain: ETGVTQSPTHLIKTRGQQVTLRCSSQSGHNTVSWYQQALGQGPQFIFQYYREEENGRGNFPPRFSGLQFPNYSSELNVNALELDDSALYLCASSLGQAGGHEQYFGPGTRLTVT.

Only a few counts were recorded for this clone. The genes are TRBV28 and TRBJ2-7; no reliable D call. Germline CDR1 reads MDHEN; CDR2 reads SYDVKM. There are 12 residues in the CDR3. V dropped 7 bases and J dropped 2 bases, with 9 bases sitting between them. This chain's CDR3 is CASTPGPYEQYF. The CDR3, as DNA: TGTGCCAGCACCCCTGGGCCCTACGAGCAGTACTTC. Together with reference TRBV28 and TRBJ2-7, the CDR3 gives the full variable domain: DVKVTQSSRYLVKRTGEKVFLECVQDMDHENMFWYRQDPGLGLRLIYFSYDVKMKEKGDIPEGYSVSREKKERFSLILESASTNQTSMYLCASTPGPYEQYFGPGTRLTVT.

This chain uses TRBV11-3 with TRBJ2-2; D gene unclear. Germline CDR1 reads SGHNT; CDR2 reads YENEEA. The CDR3 runs 16 residues. The V gene lost 4 bases and the J gene lost 1 base, with 13 bases spanning the gap. Written as DNA, the CDR3 is TGTGCCAGCAGCTATAGCCCGACGGAGAACACCGGGGAGCTGTTTTTT. It specifies CASSYSPTENTGELFF.

The rearrangement uses TRBV7-9 and TRBJ1-5; D is unclear. Germline V gene lookup returns CDR1 SEHNR and CDR2 FQNEAQ (reference sequence). The CDR3 is 18 residues long. Trimming cost V 2 bases and J 1 base, with 18 bases left between them. The CDR3 reads CASSLHGPGRVSNQPQHF. The CDR3 DNA is TGTGCCAGCAGCTTACACGGGCCCGGGCGAGTAAGCAATCAGCCCCAGCATTTT.

The chain combines TRBV5-1 with TRBJ2-7; TRBD2 aligns across 8 bases. Per germline, CDR1 SGHRS and CDR2 YFSETQ. The length of the CDR3 is 16 residues. V lost 0 bases, J lost 5 bases, and 10 bases stayed unmatched. CDR3 region: CASSLETSGRGNEQYF. CDR3 DNA sequence: TGCGCCAGCAGCTTGGAGACCAGCGGGAGAGGAAACGAGCAGTACTTC.

This chain links TRBV19 with TRBJ1-1; D is uncertain. Trimming took off 7 bases at V and 2 bases at J, with 8 bases between the two ends. The CDR3 sequence is 12 residues long. Germline CDR1 is LNHDA and CDR2 is SQIVND (reference sequence). This chain's CDR3 is CASNRPNTEAFF. The CDR3 bases are TGTGCCAGTAACAGACCTAACACTGAAGCTTTCTTT.

This chain links TRBV15 with TRBJ2-5; D not resolved. CDR3 length: 15 amino acids. The V gene lost 5 bases and the J gene lost 7 bases, with 20 bases spanning the gap. Germline CDR1 LNHNV, CDR2 YYDKDF (reference sequence). CDR3 region: CATSLYFGLDGTQYF. The CDR3 nucleotides read TGTGCCACCAGCCTATATTTCGGGCTAGACGGGACCCAGTACTTC.

This clone was picked up one time. The rearrangement uses TRBV5-5 and TRBJ2-5, with 9 bases matching TRBD1. The trim removed 4 bases at V and 5 bases at J, leaving 9 bases unmatched. Germline loops: CDR1 SGHKS, CDR2 YYEKEE (reference sequence). The CDR3 runs 15 residues. The CDR3 reads CASSTGGVWQETQYF. CDR3 nucleotide sequence: TGTGCCAGCAGCACAGGGGGCGTTTGGCAGGAGACCCAGTACTTC.

As to this clone: The same CDR3 can be traced to other DNA sequences in this sample. The chain couples TRBV7-9 to TRBJ2-7; TRBD1 matches at 9 bases. J gave up 3 bases and V 5 bases, and 5 bases lay outside the gene matches. This CDR3 comprises 14 residues. Germline V gene sequence: CDR1 SEHNR, CDR2 FQNEAQ (reference sequence). This CDR3 reads CASSTPGQGYEQYF. The CDR3 DNA follows: TGTGCCAGCAGCACGCCGGGACAGGGCTACGAGCAGTACTTC.